Below are 2 T cell receptor beta chains sequenced from a single sample in a study of T cells in Graves' hyperthyroidism and ophthalmopathy. Authors of the study amplified TCR beta CDR3 regions from RNA transcripts. The study used the HTBI primer set for a first-round RT-PCR of the TCR CDR3. Via MiXCR, TCRdb re-called the multiplex PCR reads, giving one row per CDR3 protein. Found here are some 370,000 distinct CDR3 sequences, roughly 13% of them singletons; the top ten hold 25% to 30%. The sample comprised blood. The source is a man between 45 and 60 years old with Graves' ophthalmopathy.

This clonotype occurred a few times. The chain couples TRBV10-3 to TRBJ2-5, with 8 bases identical to TRBD1. Trimming took 5 bases from V and 4 from J; bases not matched to a gene: 12. CDR1 is ENHRY, CDR2 SYGVKD, per germline. This CDR3 region has 16 residues. CDR3 coding DNA: TGTGCCATCAGTCCCGGGACAGGACTTTTGTTAGAGACCCAGTACTTC. Amino acid sequence: CAISPGTGLLLETQYF.

This chain uses TRBV4-1 with TRBJ1-5; D remains unclear. Germline values: CDR1 MGHRA, CDR2 YSYEKL. V lost 4 bases to trimming and J lost 6 bases, with 10 bases between them. The CDR3 consists of 13 residues. The CDR3 DNA sequence: TGCGCCAGCAGCCTACGGACGGGTCAGCCCCAGCATTTT. Translating gives CASSLRTGQPQHF.